This T cell receptor (beta chain) was obtained from a study of beta chain features in type 1 diabetes. For the study at large: Analysis included 100 million to 140 million sorted cells drawn from all samples. Overall study results and limits: Type 1 diabetes patients had moderately but significantly shorter TCRB CDR3s in all four CD4+ subsets.

This clone was seen a handful of times. Its specificity is unknown. V was pared by 6 bases and J by 6 bases, with 10 bases of the junction left unmatched. Germline V gene sequence: CDR1 LNHDA, CDR2 SQIVND (reference sequence). This CDR3 has 15 amino acids. The investigators reverse transcribed all of the isolated RNA, so they sequenced expressed TCRB transcripts. Each sample of naive, central memory or regulatory T cells had, on average, about 3.5 million reads. Sequencing was performed with immunoSEQ multiplex PCR; in TCRdb, only in-frame clones are kept and a portion is missing. The repertoire consists of approximately 280,000 clones, with approximately 15% occurring once and the leading ten covering less than 0.02%.

This receptor was obtained from a young man with type 1 diabetes. The V gene is TRBV19, the J gene TRBJ2-1; 8 bases are a match to TRBD2. The sample taken for sequencing was naive CD4+ T cells from blood. The CDR3, as DNA: TGTGCCAGTAGGGCGGTCAGCGGGGGAGGCAATGAGCAGTTCTTC. Its translation: CASRAVSGGGNEQFF.